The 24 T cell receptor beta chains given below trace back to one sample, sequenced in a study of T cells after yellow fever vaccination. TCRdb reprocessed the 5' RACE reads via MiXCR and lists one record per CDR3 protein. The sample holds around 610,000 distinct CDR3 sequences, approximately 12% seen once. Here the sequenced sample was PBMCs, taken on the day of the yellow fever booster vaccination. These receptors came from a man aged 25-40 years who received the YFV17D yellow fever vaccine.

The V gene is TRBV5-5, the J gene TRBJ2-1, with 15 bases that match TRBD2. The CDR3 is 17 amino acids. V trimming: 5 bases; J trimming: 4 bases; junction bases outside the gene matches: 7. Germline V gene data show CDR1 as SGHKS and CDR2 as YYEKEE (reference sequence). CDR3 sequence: CASSFLGLAGGYNEQFF. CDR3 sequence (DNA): TGTGCCAGCAGTTTTTTGGGACTAGCGGGAGGATACAATGAGCAGTTCTTC. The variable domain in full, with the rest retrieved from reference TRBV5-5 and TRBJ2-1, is DAGVTQSPTHLIKTRGQQVTLRCSPISGHKSVSWYQQVLGQGPQFIFQYYEKEERGRGNFPDRFSARQFPNYSSELNVNALLLGDSALYLCASSFLGLAGGYNEQFFGPGTRLTVL.

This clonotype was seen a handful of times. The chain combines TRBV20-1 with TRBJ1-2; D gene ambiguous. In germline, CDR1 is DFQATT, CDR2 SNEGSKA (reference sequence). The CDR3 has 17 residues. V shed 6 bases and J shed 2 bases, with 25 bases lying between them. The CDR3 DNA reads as TGCAGTGCCCGACGGTCAACCTTTGACATCACGAACTATGGCTACACCTTC. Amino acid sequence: CSARRSTFDITNYGYTF.

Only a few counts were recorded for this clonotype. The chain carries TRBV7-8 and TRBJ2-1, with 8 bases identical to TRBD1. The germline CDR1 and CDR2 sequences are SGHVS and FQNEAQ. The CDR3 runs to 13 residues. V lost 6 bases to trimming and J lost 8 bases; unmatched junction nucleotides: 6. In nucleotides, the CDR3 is TGTGCCAGCAGACCCAGGGGGCGGGATGAGCAGTTCTTC. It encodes CASRPRGRDEQFF.

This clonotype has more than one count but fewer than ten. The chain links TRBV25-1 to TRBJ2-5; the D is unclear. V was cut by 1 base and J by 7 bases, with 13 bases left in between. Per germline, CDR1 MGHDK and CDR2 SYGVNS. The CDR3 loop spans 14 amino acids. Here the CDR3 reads CASSESARDGTQYF. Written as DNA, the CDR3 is TGTGCCAGCAGTGAATCCGCGAGAGACGGGACCCAGTACTTC.

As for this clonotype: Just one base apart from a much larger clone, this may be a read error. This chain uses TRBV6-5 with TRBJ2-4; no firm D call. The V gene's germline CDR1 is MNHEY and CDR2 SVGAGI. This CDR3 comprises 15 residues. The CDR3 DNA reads TGTTCCAGCAGTTACTCTAGGCTAGCCAAAAACATTCAGTACTTC. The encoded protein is CSSSYSRLAKNIQYF.

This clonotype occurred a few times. CDR3 protein: CSAREAPVSYEQYF. In nucleotides, the CDR3 is TGCAGTGCTAGAGAGGCTCCCGTCTCCTACGAGCAGTACTTC. The gene calls are TRBV20-1 and TRBJ2-7, with D unclear. CDR1 is DFQATT, CDR2 SNEGSKA, per germline (reference sequence). Trimming took 0 bases from V and 0 from J, leaving 9 bases between them. The CDR3 is made up of 14 amino acids.

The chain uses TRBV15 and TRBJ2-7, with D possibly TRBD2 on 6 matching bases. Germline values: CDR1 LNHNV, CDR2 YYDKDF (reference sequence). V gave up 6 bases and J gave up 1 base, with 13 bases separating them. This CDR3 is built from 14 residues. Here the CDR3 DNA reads TGTGCCACCAGTGGGGACTTACGATCCTACGAGCAGTACTTC. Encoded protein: CATSGDLRSYEQYF.

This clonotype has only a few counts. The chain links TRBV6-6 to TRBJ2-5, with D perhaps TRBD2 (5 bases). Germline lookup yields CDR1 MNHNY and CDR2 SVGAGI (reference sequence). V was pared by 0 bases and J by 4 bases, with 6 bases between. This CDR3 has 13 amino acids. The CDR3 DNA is TGTGCCAGCAGTTACTCGCGGGTAGAGACCCAGTACTTC. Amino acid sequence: CASSYSRVETQYF.

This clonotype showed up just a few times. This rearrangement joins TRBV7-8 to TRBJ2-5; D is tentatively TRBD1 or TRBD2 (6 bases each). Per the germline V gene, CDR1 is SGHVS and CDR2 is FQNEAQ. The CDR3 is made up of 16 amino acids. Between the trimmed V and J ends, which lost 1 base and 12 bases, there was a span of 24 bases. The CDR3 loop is CASSLEGGNFKRREYF. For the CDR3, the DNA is TGTGCCAGCAGCTTAGAAGGGGGGAACTTCAAGAGACGGGAGTACTTC.

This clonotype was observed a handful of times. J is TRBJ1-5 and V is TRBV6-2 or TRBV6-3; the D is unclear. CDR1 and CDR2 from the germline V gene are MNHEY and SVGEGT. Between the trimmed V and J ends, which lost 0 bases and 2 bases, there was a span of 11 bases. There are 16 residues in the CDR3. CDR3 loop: CASSYSYTLRNQPQHF. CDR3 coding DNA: TGTGCCAGCAGTTACTCGTACACCTTGCGCAATCAGCCCCAGCATTTT.

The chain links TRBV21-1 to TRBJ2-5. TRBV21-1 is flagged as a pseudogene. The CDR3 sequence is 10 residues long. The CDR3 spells CAPPVETQYF. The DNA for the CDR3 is TGTGCCCCGCCGGTGGAGACCCAGTACTTC.

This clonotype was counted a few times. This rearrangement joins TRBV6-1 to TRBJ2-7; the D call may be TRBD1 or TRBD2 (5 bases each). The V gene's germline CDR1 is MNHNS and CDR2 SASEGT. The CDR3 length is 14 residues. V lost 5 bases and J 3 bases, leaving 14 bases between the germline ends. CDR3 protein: CASSPRRDGYEQYF. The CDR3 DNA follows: TGTGCCAGCAGTCCCCGTCGGGACGGCTACGAGCAGTACTTC.

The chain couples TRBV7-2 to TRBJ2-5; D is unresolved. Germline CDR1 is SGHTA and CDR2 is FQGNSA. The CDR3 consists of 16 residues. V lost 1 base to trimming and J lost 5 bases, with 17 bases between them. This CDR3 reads CASSLEAQEIHETQYF. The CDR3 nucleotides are TGTGCCAGCAGCTTAGAGGCTCAAGAGATCCATGAGACCCAGTACTTC. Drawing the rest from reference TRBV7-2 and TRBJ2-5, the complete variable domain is GAGVSQSPSNKVTEKGKDVELRCDPISGHTALYWYRQSLGQGLEFLIYFQGNSAPDKSGLPSDRFSAERTGGSVSTLTIQRTQQEDSAVYLCASSLEAQEIHETQYFGPGTRLLVL.

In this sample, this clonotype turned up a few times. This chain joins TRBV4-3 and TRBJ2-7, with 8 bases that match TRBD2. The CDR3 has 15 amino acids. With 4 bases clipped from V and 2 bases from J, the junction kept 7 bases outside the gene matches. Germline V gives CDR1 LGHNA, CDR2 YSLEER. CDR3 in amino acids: CASSLRLAWAYEQYF. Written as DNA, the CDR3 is TGCGCCAGCAGCCTTCGACTAGCGTGGGCCTACGAGCAGTACTTC.

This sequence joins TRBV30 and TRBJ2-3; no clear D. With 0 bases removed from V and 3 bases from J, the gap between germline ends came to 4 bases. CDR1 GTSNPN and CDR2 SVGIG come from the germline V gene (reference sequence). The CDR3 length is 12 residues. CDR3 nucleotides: TGTGCCTGGAGTGTACAAACAGATACGCAGTATTTT. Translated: CAWSVQTDTQYF.

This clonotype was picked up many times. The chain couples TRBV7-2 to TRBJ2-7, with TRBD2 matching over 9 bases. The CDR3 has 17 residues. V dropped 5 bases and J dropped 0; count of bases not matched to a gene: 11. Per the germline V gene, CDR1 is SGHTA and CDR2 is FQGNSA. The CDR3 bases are TGTGCCAGCAGCGCGCTCCCGGGACTAGCTGGCTCCTACGAGCAGTACTTC. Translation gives CASSALPGLAGSYEQYF. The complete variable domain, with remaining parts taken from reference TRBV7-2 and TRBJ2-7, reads GAGVSQSPSNKVTEKGKDVELRCDPISGHTALYWYRQSLGQGLEFLIYFQGNSAPDKSGLPSDRFSAERTGGSVSTLTIQRTQQEDSAVYLCASSALPGLAGSYEQYFGPGTRLTVT.

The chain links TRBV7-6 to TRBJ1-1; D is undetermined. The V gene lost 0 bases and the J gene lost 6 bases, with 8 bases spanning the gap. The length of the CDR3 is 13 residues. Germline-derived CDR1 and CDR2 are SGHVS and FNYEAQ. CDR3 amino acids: CASSLAKGSEAFF. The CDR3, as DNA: TGTGCCAGCAGCTTAGCGAAAGGGTCTGAAGCTTTCTTT.

The DNA of the CDR3 is TGTGCCAGCAGTTACCCGCCTAGGGCAACGGGTACTGAAGCTTTCTTT. Amino acids: CASSYPPRATGTEAFF. This chain connects TRBV6-5 to TRBJ1-1; D gene uncertain. The CDR3 runs to 16 residues. Trimming cost V 2 bases and J 5 bases, with 18 bases left between them. Germline V gene data show CDR1 as MNHEY and CDR2 as SVGAGI.

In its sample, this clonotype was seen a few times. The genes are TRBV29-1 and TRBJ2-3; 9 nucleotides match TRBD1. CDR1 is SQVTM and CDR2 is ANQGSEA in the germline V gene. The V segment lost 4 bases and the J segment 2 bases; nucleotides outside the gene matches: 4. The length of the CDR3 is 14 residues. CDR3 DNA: TGCAGCGTTGGGGACAGGGCGAACACAGATACGCAGTATTTT. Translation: CSVGDRANTDTQYF.

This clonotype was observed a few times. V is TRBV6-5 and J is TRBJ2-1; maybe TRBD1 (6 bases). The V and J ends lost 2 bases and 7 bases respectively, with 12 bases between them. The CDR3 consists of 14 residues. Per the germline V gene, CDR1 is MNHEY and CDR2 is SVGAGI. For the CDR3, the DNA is TGTGCCAGCAGTTACATGCTGACAGGTAATGAGCAGTTCTTC. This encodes CASSYMLTGNEQFF.

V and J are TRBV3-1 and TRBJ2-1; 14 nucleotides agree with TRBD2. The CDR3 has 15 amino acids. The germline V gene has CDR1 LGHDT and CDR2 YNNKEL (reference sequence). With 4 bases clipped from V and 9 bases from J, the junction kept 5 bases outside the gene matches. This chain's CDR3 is CASSPTSGRGSEQFF. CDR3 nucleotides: TGTGCCAGCAGCCCGACTAGCGGGAGGGGGAGTGAGCAGTTCTTC.

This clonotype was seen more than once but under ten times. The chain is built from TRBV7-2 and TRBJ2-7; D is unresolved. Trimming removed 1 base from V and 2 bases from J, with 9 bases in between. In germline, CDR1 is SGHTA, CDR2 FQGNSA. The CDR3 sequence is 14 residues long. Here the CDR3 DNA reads TGTGCCAGCAGCTTAGGGGGATTTGCCTACGAGCAGTACTTC. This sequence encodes CASSLGGFAYEQYF.

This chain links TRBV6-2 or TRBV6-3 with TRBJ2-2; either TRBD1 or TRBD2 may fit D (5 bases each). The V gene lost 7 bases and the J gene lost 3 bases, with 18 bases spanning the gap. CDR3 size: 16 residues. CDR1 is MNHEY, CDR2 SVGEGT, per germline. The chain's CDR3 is CASMWGREGYTGELFF. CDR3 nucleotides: TGTGCCAGCATGTGGGGGAGAGAAGGTTACACCGGGGAGCTGTTTTTT.

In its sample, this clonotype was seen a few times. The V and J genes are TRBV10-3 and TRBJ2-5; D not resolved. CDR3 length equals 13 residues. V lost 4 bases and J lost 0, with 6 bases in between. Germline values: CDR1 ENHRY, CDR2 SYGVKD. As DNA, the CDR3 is TGTGCCATCAGTGCTGAGTACCAAGAGACCCAGTACTTC. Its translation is CAISAEYQETQYF.